This TCR beta chain was profiled in a study of blood T cell repertoires in COVID-19. The wider study: The samples span acute and convalescent COVID-19 from the United States, Italy and Spain. Sample material is recorded as cDNA or gDNA derived from T cells, B-cell-depleted T cells, or PBMCs.

The V and J ends lost 7 bases and 2 bases, in that order; junction bases with no gene match: 5. Germline-derived CDR1 and CDR2 are GTSNPN and SVGIG (reference sequence). The CDR3 runs to 13 residues. All enrollees were roughly 18 to 90 years old and from about 25 US areas. Among Cohort 3 donors, those recovered had two negative PCRs, clearance, or symptom resolution. The sample holds a few counts of this clone. Data came from immunoSEQ multiplex PCR; TCRdb stores just in-frame clones and leaves some out. The sample contains about 220,000 clones, 65% to 85% of which appear only once. This rearrangement joins TRBV30 to TRBJ1-1, with TRBD1 matching 9 bases. The receptor comes from a woman in her thirties or forties who had recovered from COVID-19. The sample consisted of PBMCs or T cells enriched from blood (not recorded which). CDR3 in amino acids: CAFTGGRNTEAFF. The DNA for the CDR3 is TGTGCCTTTACAGGGGGCCGCAACACTGAAGCTTTCTTT.